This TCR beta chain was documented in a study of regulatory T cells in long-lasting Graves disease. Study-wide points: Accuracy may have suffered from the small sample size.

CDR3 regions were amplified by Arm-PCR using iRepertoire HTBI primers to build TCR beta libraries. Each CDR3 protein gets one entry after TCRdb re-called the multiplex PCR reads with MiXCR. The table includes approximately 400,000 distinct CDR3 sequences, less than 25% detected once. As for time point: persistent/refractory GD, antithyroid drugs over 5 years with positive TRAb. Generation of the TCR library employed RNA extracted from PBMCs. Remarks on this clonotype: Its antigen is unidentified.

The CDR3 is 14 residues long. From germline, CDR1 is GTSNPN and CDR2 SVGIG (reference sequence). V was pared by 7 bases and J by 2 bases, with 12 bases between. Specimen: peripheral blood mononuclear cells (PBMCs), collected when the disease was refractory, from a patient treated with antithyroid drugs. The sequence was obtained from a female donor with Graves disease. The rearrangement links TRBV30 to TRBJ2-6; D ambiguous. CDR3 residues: CASVVGTGANVLTF. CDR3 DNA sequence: TGTGCCTCCGTCGTTGGGACTGGGGCCAACGTCCTGACTTTC.